The present T cell receptor beta chain was sequenced within a study of shared clonotypes between healthy human individuals. TCRdb keeps only in-frame clones here, not all; method: immunoSEQ multiplex PCR. The sample shows roughly 1,000,000 clones, 75% to 85% of them seen only once. Germline V CDR1 and CDR2: SNHLY, FYNNEI. The ends lost 11 bases at V and 1 base at J; junction bases unmatched: 5. The CDR3 contains 13 residues. The TCR comes from a man between 18 and 35 years old in good health. Some clones in this sample may be carry-over from other donors' samples. The rearrangement joins TRBV2 to TRBJ2-1, with TRBD2 identical over 7 bases. The specimen was memory CD4+ T cells from PBMCs. Documented subset: CD45RA-negative fraction. CDR3 in DNA: TGTGCCGTCCAGCGGGGTTCCTACAATGAGCAGTTCTTC. Amino acid sequence: CAVQRGSYNEQFF. Filled out from reference TRBV2 and TRBJ2-1, the complete variable domain reads EPEVTQTPSHQVTQMGQEVILRCVPISNHLYFYWYRQILGQKVEFLVSFYNNEISEKSEIFDDQFSVERPDGSNFTLKIRSTKLEDSAMYFCAVQRGSYNEQFFGPGTRLTVL.